Listed below are T cell receptor beta chains from one sample, sequenced in a study of beta chain features in type 1 diabetes. Method: immunoSEQ multiplex PCR; TCRdb's copy keeps in-frame clones and lacks some. The table lists over 150,000 clones, roughly 8% of them singletons. Sequencing used central memory CD4+ T cells from blood. These receptors all stem from a woman in her late teens or twenties with type 1 diabetes. Both conserved end residues are part of each CDR3. The order of the fields is CDR3 length, V gene, clone size, J gene, D gene, CDR3 DNA, CDR3 protein. A D gene is named only where the DNA matches it firmly. Clone size, where shown, is once, few, many, or a class for clones that have expanded.

CDR3 length: 13
V gene: TRBV29-1
clone size: few
J gene: TRBJ1-2
D gene: .
CDR3 DNA: TGCAGCGTTGAGGATTTGGGCAGGGTAGGCTACACCTTC
CDR3 protein: CSVEDLGRVGYTF

CDR3 length: 15
V gene: TRBV5-1
clone size: .
J gene: TRBJ2-7
D gene: .
CDR3 DNA: TGCGCCAGCAGCTTCATCTTAGCGGAGGGCTACGAGCAGTACTTC
CDR3 protein: CASSFILAEGYEQYF

CDR3 length: 15
V gene: TRBV4-3
clone size: .
J gene: TRBJ2-5
D gene: .
CDR3 DNA: TGCGCCAGCAGCCAAGGATTACTAGGACAAGAGACCCAGTACTTC
CDR3 protein: CASSQGLLGQETQYF

CDR3 length: 14
V gene: TRBV7-2
clone size: .
J gene: TRBJ2-1
D gene: TRBD2
CDR3 DNA: TGTGCCAGCAGCTTACTAGCGGGAGGAAATGAGCAGTTCTTC
CDR3 protein: CASSLLAGGNEQFF

CDR3 length: 15
V gene: TRBV28
clone size: few
J gene: TRBJ1-1
D gene: .
CDR3 DNA: TGTGCCAGCAGTCTACCGGGTCTCCAGAACACTGAAGCTTTCTTT
CDR3 protein: CASSLPGLQNTEAFF

CDR3 length: 14
V gene: TRBV10-3
clone size: .
J gene: TRBJ2-3
D gene: TRBD1
CDR3 DNA: TGTGCCATCAGTGGGACAGGGGTGGCAGATACGCAGTATTTT
CDR3 protein: CAISGTGVADTQYF

CDR3 length: 14
V gene: TRBV7-9
clone size: many
J gene: TRBJ2-3
D gene: .
CDR3 DNA: TGTGCCAGCAGCTTAGATAGCAGCGGGGATACGCAGTATTTT
CDR3 protein: CASSLDSSGDTQYF

CDR3 length: 13
V gene: TRBV5-1
clone size: .
J gene: TRBJ2-5
D gene: TRBD2
CDR3 DNA: TGCGCCAGCAGCTTGGACCGCGGGGGGACCCAGTACTTC
CDR3 protein: CASSLDRGGTQYF

CDR3 length: 13
V gene: TRBV27
clone size: .
J gene: TRBJ1-2
D gene: .
CDR3 DNA: TGTGCCAGCAGGCCCCACCGGGTTGAAGGCTACACCTTC
CDR3 protein: CASRPHRVEGYTF

CDR3 length: 12
V gene: TRBV11-2
clone size: .
J gene: TRBJ2-5
D gene: .
CDR3 DNA: TGTGCCAGCAGCTCGCTAGGAGTGACCCAGTACTTC
CDR3 protein: CASSSLGVTQYF

CDR3 length: 15
V gene: TRBV15
clone size: few
J gene: TRBJ2-5
D gene: .
CDR3 DNA: TGTGCCACCAGCGCGAACGGACGGGGGAAAGAGACCCAGTACTTC
CDR3 protein: CATSANGRGKETQYF

CDR3 length: 16
V gene: TRBV7-2
clone size: few
J gene: TRBJ2-7
D gene: TRBD2
CDR3 DNA: TGTGCCAGCAGCCAAGCGGCTAGCGGGGGGGCCTACGAGCAGTACTTC
CDR3 protein: CASSQAASGGAYEQYF

CDR3 length: 14
V gene: TRBV4-1
clone size: .
J gene: TRBJ2-3
D gene: .
CDR3 DNA: TGCGCCAGCAGCGTATCTAGATACACAGATACGCAGTATTTT
CDR3 protein: CASSVSRYTDTQYF

CDR3 length: 16
V gene: TRBV15
clone size: .
J gene: TRBJ1-5
D gene: TRBD1
CDR3 DNA: TGTGCCACCAGCAGAGATGCCGGGACAGGGAATTCGGCCCAGCATTTT
CDR3 protein: CATSRDAGTGNSAQHF

CDR3 length: 15
V gene: TRBV7-2
clone size: .
J gene: TRBJ1-5
D gene: TRBD1
CDR3 DNA: TGTGCCAGCAGCCCCCCGGGACAGAGCAATCAGCCCCAGCATTTT
CDR3 protein: CASSPPGQSNQPQHF

CDR3 length: 15
V gene: TRBV30
clone size: .
J gene: TRBJ1-3
D gene: .
CDR3 DNA: TGTGCCTGGAGTGAGGACAGACGCTCTGGAAACACCATATATTTT
CDR3 protein: CAWSEDRRSGNTIYF

CDR3 length: 13
V gene: TRBV4-3
clone size: .
J gene: TRBJ1-2
D gene: .
CDR3 DNA: TGCGCCAGCAGCGCAGGGGAGTTATCGGGCTACACCTTC
CDR3 protein: CASSAGELSGYTF

CDR3 length: 13
V gene: TRBV19
clone size: many
J gene: TRBJ2-5
D gene: .
CDR3 DNA: TGTGCCAGTAGTATTCAAGGGGTGGAGACCCAGTACTTC
CDR3 protein: CASSIQGVETQYF

CDR3 length: 14
V gene: TRBV7-9
clone size: few
J gene: TRBJ2-5
D gene: .
CDR3 DNA: TGTGCCAGCAGCTTAACTTCAGGGAGGGAGACCCAGTACTTC
CDR3 protein: CASSLTSGRETQYF

CDR3 length: 17
V gene: TRBV4-1
clone size: .
J gene: TRBJ2-5
D gene: TRBD2
CDR3 DNA: TGCGCCAGCAGCCAAGTCCCCCAGGCTAGCGGGGGAGAGACCCAGTACTTC
CDR3 protein: CASSQVPQASGGETQYF

CDR3 length: 12
V gene: TRBV6-5
clone size: .
J gene: TRBJ2-7
D gene: .
CDR3 DNA: TGTGCCAGCAGGAAGAGCTCCTACGAGCAGTACTTC
CDR3 protein: CASRKSSYEQYF

CDR3 length: 13
V gene: TRBV29-1
clone size: .
J gene: TRBJ1-2
D gene: TRBD1
CDR3 DNA: TGCAGCGTTACTCCCGGGACAGGGGATGGCTACACCTTC
CDR3 protein: CSVTPGTGDGYTF

CDR3 length: 11
V gene: TRBV20-1
clone size: .
J gene: TRBJ1-2
D gene: .
CDR3 DNA: TGTTCAGCTACAGCTCGGTATGGCTACACCTTC
CDR3 protein: CSATARYGYTF

CDR3 length: 17
V gene: TRBV7-2
clone size: .
J gene: TRBJ2-2
D gene: .
CDR3 DNA: TGTGCCAGCAGCCCCAGGAGTTGGGAGGCGAACACCGGGGAGCTGTTTTTT
CDR3 protein: CASSPRSWEANTGELFF

CDR3 length: 16
V gene: TRBV5-1
clone size: .
J gene: TRBJ1-1
D gene: .
CDR3 DNA: TGCGCCAGCAGCTTGGAGCAGGGAAGGCTAGGGACTGAAGCTTTCTTT
CDR3 protein: CASSLEQGRLGTEAFF

CDR3 length: 13
V gene: TRBV27
clone size: .
J gene: TRBJ1-2
D gene: .
CDR3 DNA: TGTGCCACCTCGCGGGGTCCGAACTATGGCTACACCTTC
CDR3 protein: CATSRGPNYGYTF

CDR3 length: 14
V gene: TRBV9
clone size: .
J gene: TRBJ1-2
D gene: .
CDR3 DNA: TGTGCCAGCAGCGAACCTACAGGGATGTATGGCTACACCTTC
CDR3 protein: CASSEPTGMYGYTF

CDR3 length: 15
V gene: TRBV7-9
clone size: .
J gene: TRBJ2-7
D gene: .
CDR3 DNA: TGTGCCAGCAGCCCGCCCGGGATCCGGTCCTCCGAGCAGTACTTC
CDR3 protein: CASSPPGIRSSEQYF

CDR3 length: 15
V gene: TRBV7-9
clone size: .
J gene: TRBJ2-3
D gene: TRBD1
CDR3 DNA: TGTGCCAGCAGCCGACAGGGGGGGCTGGCAGATACGCAGTATTTT
CDR3 protein: CASSRQGGLADTQYF

CDR3 length: 14
V gene: TRBV7-9
clone size: few
J gene: TRBJ2-7
D gene: TRBD1
CDR3 DNA: TGTGCCAGCAGCCGCGGACAGGGAGGATACGAGCAGTACTTC
CDR3 protein: CASSRGQGGYEQYF

CDR3 length: 14
V gene: TRBV29-1
clone size: few
J gene: TRBJ2-5
D gene: TRBD1
CDR3 DNA: TGCAGCGTGACCAGGACCGGGACAGAAGAGACCCAGTACTTC
CDR3 protein: CSVTRTGTEETQYF

CDR3 length: 14
V gene: TRBV7-2
clone size: .
J gene: TRBJ2-1
D gene: .
CDR3 DNA: TGTGCCAGCAGCTCTACTAGCACCTACAATGAGCAGTTCTTC
CDR3 protein: CASSSTSTYNEQFF

CDR3 length: 15
V gene: TRBV7-9
clone size: few
J gene: TRBJ2-1
D gene: TRBD1
CDR3 DNA: TGTGCCAGCAGCTTGGCCGGGACAGCTAACAATGAGCAGTTCTTC
CDR3 protein: CASSLAGTANNEQFF

CDR3 length: 14
V gene: TRBV28
clone size: .
J gene: TRBJ1-6
D gene: TRBD1
CDR3 DNA: TGTGCCAGCAGTTCCGGACAGGGCTGGTCACCCCTCCACTTT
CDR3 protein: CASSSGQGWSPLHF

CDR3 length: 15
V gene: TRBV5-4
clone size: few
J gene: TRBJ2-5
D gene: .
CDR3 DNA: TGTGCCAGCAGCCAGCAGGACAGCACGCCAGAGACCCAGTACTTC
CDR3 protein: CASSQQDSTPETQYF

CDR3 length: 16
V gene: TRBV7-2
clone size: few
J gene: TRBJ2-6
D gene: TRBD2
CDR3 DNA: TGTGCCAGCATCGGGACTATCGACTCTGGGGCCAACGTCCTGACTTTC
CDR3 protein: CASIGTIDSGANVLTF

CDR3 length: 14
V gene: TRBV7-3
clone size: .
J gene: TRBJ2-1
D gene: .
CDR3 DNA: TGTGCCAGCAGCCCAGGAGGAGAACACAATGAGCAGTTCTTC
CDR3 protein: CASSPGGEHNEQFF

CDR3 length: 14
V gene: TRBV28
clone size: few
J gene: TRBJ2-1
D gene: TRBD2
CDR3 DNA: TGTGCCAGCAGCCGCGGGGGGGATGCCAATGAGCAGTTCTTC
CDR3 protein: CASSRGGDANEQFF

CDR3 length: 14
V gene: TRBV7-6
clone size: .
J gene: TRBJ1-5
D gene: .
CDR3 DNA: TGTGCCAGCAGCTTAATGGCGGGAAATCAGCCCCAGCATTTT
CDR3 protein: CASSLMAGNQPQHF

CDR3 length: 15
V gene: TRBV11-2
clone size: .
J gene: TRBJ2-1
D gene: TRBD1
CDR3 DNA: TGTGCCAGCAGCGTTGACAGGGGAACCTACAATGAGCAGTTCTTC
CDR3 protein: CASSVDRGTYNEQFF

CDR3 length: 15
V gene: TRBV7-2
clone size: .
J gene: TRBJ2-7
D gene: TRBD2
CDR3 DNA: TGTGCCAGCAGCTTAACTAGCGGGGTCTCCTACGAGCAGTACTTC
CDR3 protein: CASSLTSGVSYEQYF

CDR3 length: 15
V gene: TRBV7-3
clone size: few
J gene: TRBJ2-7
D gene: TRBD1
CDR3 DNA: TGTGCCAGCAGCTTAGGGACAGGTCACGGCTACGAGCAGTACTTC
CDR3 protein: CASSLGTGHGYEQYF

CDR3 length: 15
V gene: TRBV5-1
clone size: few
J gene: TRBJ1-5
D gene: TRBD1
CDR3 DNA: TGCGCCAGCCGCGGCGGGACAGGGGAAATGGAGCCCCAGCATTTT
CDR3 protein: CASRGGTGEMEPQHF

CDR3 length: 15
V gene: TRBV18
clone size: .
J gene: TRBJ1-3
D gene: .
CDR3 DNA: TGTGCCAGCTCACCAGCAGGGGCCGGTGGAAACACCATATATTTT
CDR3 protein: CASSPAGAGGNTIYF

CDR3 length: 15
V gene: TRBV7-2
clone size: .
J gene: TRBJ1-5
D gene: .
CDR3 DNA: TGTGCCAGCAGCTCACAGTTTGCCCGCAATCAGCCCCAGCATTTT
CDR3 protein: CASSSQFARNQPQHF

CDR3 length: 13
V gene: TRBV4-3
clone size: .
J gene: TRBJ1-1
D gene: TRBD1
CDR3 DNA: TGCGCCAGCAGCCAAGGTGTGGACAGGGGAGCTTTCTTT
CDR3 protein: CASSQGVDRGAFF